One and the same sample provided the 26 T cell receptor beta chains below, sequenced in a study of blood T cell repertoires in COVID-19. Sequencing was performed with immunoSEQ multiplex PCR; in TCRdb, only in-frame clones are kept and a portion is missing. Among 400,000 or so clones listed, about 90% were seen once. The sample taken for sequencing was PBMCs or T cells enriched from blood (not recorded which). The receptors were gathered from a man between 18 and 29 years old who had recovered from COVID-19.

The chain links TRBV3-1 (or the pseudogene TRBV3-2) to TRBJ2-5; D ambiguous. This CDR3 has 14 amino acids. Germline CDR1 and CDR2: LGHDT and YNNKEL (reference sequence). V was shortened by 2 bases and J by 0 bases, with 7 bases between the two germline ends. The CDR3 region is CASSQTDYQETQYF. DNA for the CDR3: TGTGCCAGCAGCCAAACAGATTACCAAGAGACCCAGTACTTC.

The J gene is TRBJ1-3, the V gene TRBV19, with D possibly being TRBD1 (5 bases). CDR1 LNHDA and CDR2 SQIVND come from the germline V gene (reference sequence). Trimming removed 5 bases at V and 0 bases at J, with 20 bases between. The CDR3 sequence is 18 residues long. The CDR3 nucleotides read TGTGCCAGTAGTCCCGGACGGGGGTTCGGGAGCTCTGGAAACACCATATATTTT. Amino acid sequence: CASSPGRGFGSSGNTIYF.

This rearrangement joins TRBV27 to TRBJ1-5, with 9 bases identical to TRBD1. Germline trimming cut 7 bases from V and 3 bases from J; bases unmatched to any gene: 7. The CDR3 covers 15 residues. Per germline, CDR1 MNHEY and CDR2 SMNVEV (reference sequence). This CDR3 is CASTTTGGLNQPQHF. The CDR3 nucleotides are TGTGCCAGCACTACCACAGGGGGCCTCAATCAGCCCCAGCATTTT.

The chain is built from TRBV7-2 and TRBJ2-1; TRBD2 aligns across 7 bases. V lost 1 base to trimming and J lost 1 base; unmatched junction nucleotides: 4. The CDR3 covers 16 residues. Germline-derived CDR1 and CDR2 are SGHTA and FQGNSA. The CDR3 loop is CASSLGGRGSYNEQFF. The CDR3 nucleotides read TGTGCCAGCAGCTTAGGCGGGAGAGGATCCTACAATGAGCAGTTCTTC.

The chain links TRBV11-2 to TRBJ2-7, with D unresolved. Trimming took off 0 bases at V and 7 bases at J, with 10 bases between the two ends. The CDR3 contains 13 residues. Germline V gene lookup returns CDR1 SGHAT and CDR2 FQNNGV. The CDR3: CASSLDLTREQYF. Written as DNA, the CDR3 is TGTGCCAGCAGCTTAGACCTGACTCGTGAGCAGTACTTC.

V gene TRBV2 combines with J gene TRBJ2-1; 12 bases are shared with TRBD2. J gave up 8 bases and V 4 bases, and 15 bases lay outside the gene matches. CDR3 length equals 18 residues. Per the germline V gene, CDR1 is SNHLY and CDR2 is FYNNEI. CDR3 in DNA: TGTGCCAGCAGTGTTAGCATGAGACTAGCGGGAGTTGACGATGAGCAGTTCTTC. It translates to CASSVSMRLAGVDDEQFF.

This rearrangement joins TRBV2 to TRBJ2-1; 7 nucleotides agree with TRBD1. CDR1 is SNHLY and CDR2 is FYNNEI in the germline V gene. Losses at the gene ends were 4 bases for V and 0 bases for J; bases not matched to a gene: 6. The CDR3 contains 16 residues. Written as DNA, the CDR3 is TGTGCCAGCAGTGGACCGACAGGGTTCTCCTACAATGAGCAGTTCTTC. This codes for CASSGPTGFSYNEQFF. Variable domain in full (rest from reference TRBV2 and TRBJ2-1): EPEVTQTPSHQVTQMGQEVILRCVPISNHLYFYWYRQILGQKVEFLVSFYNNEISEKSEIFDDQFSVERPDGSNFTLKIRSTKLEDSAMYFCASSGPTGFSYNEQFFGPGTRLTVL.

The chain has TRBV2 and TRBJ2-1; a weak D match, TRBD1 (5 bases). With 1 base removed from V and 6 bases from J, the gap between germline ends came to 16 bases. Germline V gives CDR1 SNHLY, CDR2 FYNNEI. There are 16 residues in the CDR3. Here the CDR3 reads CASSEDRRLGFNEQFF. CDR3 DNA: TGTGCCAGCAGTGAAGACAGGCGACTGGGATTCAATGAGCAGTTCTTC. Based on the CDR3 plus reference TRBV2 and TRBJ2-1, the full variable domain is EPEVTQTPSHQVTQMGQEVILRCVPISNHLYFYWYRQILGQKVEFLVSFYNNEISEKSEIFDDQFSVERPDGSNFTLKIRSTKLEDSAMYFCASSEDRRLGFNEQFFGPGTRLTVL.

The chain has TRBV7-2 and TRBJ2-7, with 7 nucleotides matching TRBD2. CDR1 and CDR2 (germline): SGHTA, FQGNSA. The CDR3 loop spans 12 amino acids. V dropped 6 bases and J dropped 6; count of bases not matched to a gene: 5. CDR3 amino acids: CASSFGGVEQYF. The CDR3 nucleotides read TGTGCCAGCAGTTTTGGGGGGGTCGAGCAGTACTTC.

This clone came up once. The chain joins TRBV9 to TRBJ2-5, with 8 bases identical to TRBD2. The CDR3 spans 15 residues. The J segment lost 5 bases and the V segment lost 1 base, leaving 7 bases of the junction unmatched. Per the germline V gene, CDR1 is SGDLS and CDR2 is YYNGEE. CDR3 region: CASSVTSGRVETQYF. CDR3 DNA sequence: TGTGCCAGCAGCGTAACCAGCGGGAGAGTTGAGACCCAGTACTTC. The entire variable domain, with the rest obtained from reference TRBV9 and TRBJ2-5, is as follows: DSGVTQTPKHLITATGQRVTLRCSPRSGDLSVYWYQQSLDQGLQFLIQYYNGEERAKGNILERFSAQQFPDLHSELNLSSLELGDSALYFCASSVTSGRVETQYFGPGTRLLVL.

The chain employs TRBV5-6 and TRBJ1-1; D remains unclear. Trimming removed 2 bases from V and 0 bases from J, with 11 bases in between. The CDR3 covers 15 residues. CDR1 is SGHDT and CDR2 is YYEEEE in the germline V gene. CDR3 residues: CASSFSNKMNTEAFF. Here the CDR3 DNA reads TGTGCCAGCAGCTTTTCCAACAAGATGAACACTGAAGCTTTCTTT.

The genes are TRBV3-1 (or the pseudogene TRBV3-2) and TRBJ1-1, with TRBD1 matching over 10 bases. The CDR3 loop spans 13 amino acids. With V trimmed by 4 bases and J by 10 bases, 6 bases remained unmatched. Germline CDR1 and CDR2: LGHDT and YNNKEL (reference sequence). The DNA of the CDR3 is TGTGCCAGCAGCCGACAGGGGGCTTTTTTAGCTTTCTTT. Translation gives CASSRQGAFLAFF.

This sequence joins TRBV20-1 and TRBJ2-5; D not resolved. The V gene lost 6 bases and the J gene lost 5 bases, with 7 bases spanning the gap. The CDR3 has 10 amino acids. Germline-derived CDR1 and CDR2 are DFQATT and SNEGSKA (reference sequence). The CDR3 spells CSAAWETQYF. In nucleotides, the CDR3 is TGCAGTGCAGCTTGGGAGACCCAGTACTTC.

The V and J genes are TRBV24-1 and TRBJ2-1, with 11 bases identical to TRBD2. This CDR3 has 14 residues. Germline V gives CDR1 KGHDR, CDR2 SFDVKD. Trimming took 2 bases from V and 9 from J; bases not matched to a gene: 2. CDR3 loop: CATSDYSGRGEQFF. The CDR3 DNA is TGTGCCACCAGTGATTATAGCGGGAGGGGTGAGCAGTTCTTC.

Of note for this clone: The sample has other DNA sequences that encode this CDR3 too. The chain employs TRBV12-3 or TRBV12-4 and TRBJ1-5, with a tentative D call TRBD1 (5 bases). V was shortened by 3 bases and J by 4 bases, with 7 bases between the two germline ends. This CDR3 region has 13 residues. The CDR3 nucleotides are TGTGCCAGCAGTTTGGGGCGAAATCAGCCCCAGCATTTT. It is translated as CASSLGRNQPQHF.

This rearrangement joins TRBV7-8 to TRBJ2-7; 13 nucleotides agree with TRBD2. The CDR3 spans 19 residues. Germline trimming cut 3 bases from V and 6 bases from J; bases unmatched to any gene: 17. The germline V gene encodes CDR1 SGHVS and CDR2 FQNEAQ. The CDR3 DNA reads TGTGCCAGCAGCTTTTCCCCGGGACTAGCGGGACTAAACCCCGGCGAGCAGTACTTC. Translation: CASSFSPGLAGLNPGEQYF.

The chain recombines TRBV7-6 with TRBJ1-6; possible D gene TRBD1, 5 bases. With 1 base removed from V and 0 bases from J, the gap between germline ends came to 10 bases. The CDR3 runs to 17 residues. Germline-derived CDR1 and CDR2 are SGHVS and FNYEAQ. CDR3 amino acids: CASSLGRASSYNSPLHF. CDR3 nucleotides: TGTGCCAGCAGCTTAGGCAGGGCGAGCTCCTATAATTCACCCCTCCACTTT.

The count of this clone is one. This chain uses TRBV7-2 with TRBJ2-7; 7 positions agree with TRBD1. Germline CDR1 and CDR2: SGHTA and FQGNSA. The trim removed 3 bases at V and 4 bases at J, leaving 3 bases unmatched. The CDR3 extends over 13 amino acids. The CDR3 bases are TGTGCCAGCAGCTTTGAACAGGGGTACGAGCAGTACTTC. Protein: CASSFEQGYEQYF. Supplemented by reference TRBV7-2 and TRBJ2-7, the full variable domain reads GAGVSQSPSNKVTEKGKDVELRCDPISGHTALYWYRQSLGQGLEFLIYFQGNSAPDKSGLPSDRFSAERTGGSVSTLTIQRTQQEDSAVYLCASSFEQGYEQYFGPGTRLTVT.

The chain carries TRBV30 and TRBJ2-3, with 8 bases matching TRBD2. The CDR3 runs to 13 residues. Germline V gene data show CDR1 as GTSNPN and CDR2 as SVGIG (reference sequence). The V and J ends lost 5 bases and 0 bases, in that order; junction bases with no gene match: 1. The CDR3, as DNA: TGTGCCTGGGTAGCGGGAAGCACAGATACGCAGTATTTT. Translating it yields CAWVAGSTDTQYF.

This clone has a handful of counts. V usage is TRBV10-2 and J usage is TRBJ1-2, with D possibly TRBD1 on 5 matching bases. Germline V gene sequence: CDR1 WSHSY, CDR2 SAAADI. Trimming shortened V by 0 bases and J by 4 bases, and 12 bases separated the two germline ends. The CDR3 extends over 15 amino acids. CDR3 coding DNA: TGCGCCAGCAGTGAGTCCCGGGGGTCCGGCTATGGCTACACCTTC. Residues: CASSESRGSGYGYTF.

V is TRBV9 and J is TRBJ2-1, with D unclear. The CDR3 sequence is 13 residues long. Germline V lookup: CDR1 SGDLS, CDR2 YYNGEE. Trimming removed 0 bases at V and 10 bases at J, with 11 bases between. The CDR3 loop is CASSVDMAGEQFF. CDR3 DNA: TGTGCCAGCAGCGTAGATATGGCCGGGGAGCAGTTCTTC.

This chain connects TRBV5-4 to TRBJ1-1; no clear D. This CDR3 region has 15 residues. The germline V gene encodes CDR1 SGHNT and CDR2 YYREEE (reference sequence). V was shortened by 0 bases and J by 5 bases, with 14 bases between the two germline ends. For the CDR3, the DNA is TGTGCCAGCAGCTTGGAGGACCGGGAAACAACTGAAGCTTTCTTT. Protein product: CASSLEDRETTEAFF.

In nucleotides, the CDR3 is TGTGCCAGCAGGGAGGGCAGTAATTCACCCCTCCACTTT. Protein sequence: CASREGSNSPLHF. The chain couples TRBV6-5 to TRBJ1-6; D is ambiguous. CDR3 length: 13 amino acids. The germline V gene has CDR1 MNHEY and CDR2 SVGAGI. V lost 6 bases, J lost 6 bases, and 9 bases lay in between.

J is TRBJ1-3 and V is TRBV15; D unresolved. The CDR3 spans 14 residues. V shed 4 bases and J shed 1 base, with 8 bases lying between them. Germline assignment: CDR1 LNHNV and CDR2 YYDKDF (reference sequence). DNA of the CDR3: TGTGCCACCAGCAATCAGAAATCTGGAAACACCATATATTTT. Translation gives CATSNQKSGNTIYF.

V usage is TRBV9 and J usage is TRBJ1-1; 9 nucleotides match TRBD1. This CDR3 is built from 15 residues. The germline V gene has CDR1 SGDLS and CDR2 YYNGEE. The J segment lost 4 bases and the V segment lost 4 bases, leaving 8 bases of the junction unmatched. The CDR3 nucleotides are TGTGCCAGCAGCTCCCGACAGGGGGTAAGCACTGAAGCTTTCTTT. Amino acid sequence: CASSSRQGVSTEAFF.

V usage is TRBV30 and J usage is TRBJ1-2; TRBD1 matches at 8 bases. The V and J ends lost 3 bases and 2 bases, in that order; junction bases with no gene match: 11. The CDR3 runs to 16 residues. Germline V CDR1 and CDR2: GTSNPN, SVGIG (reference sequence). The CDR3: CAWRLGGAGGNYGYTF. Written as DNA, the CDR3 is TGTGCCTGGAGACTCGGCGGGGCAGGGGGCAACTATGGCTACACCTTC.